The 9 T cell receptor beta chains below come from one sample, sequenced in a study of cytomegalovirus exposure and HLA in healthy donors. Researchers ran the PCR with 60 Vbeta and 13 Jbeta primers. Sequencing was performed with immunoSEQ multiplex PCR; in TCRdb, only in-frame clones are kept and a portion is missing. The sample includes a few hundred thousand clones, 81% of them seen just once. Material for sequencing was PBMCs. The origin of the receptors is an older woman in good health and CMV-seropositive.

In this sample, this clone turned up once. The rearrangement joins TRBV7-9 to TRBJ2-4; weak D call: TRBD1 (5 bases). The V end was cut by 5 bases, the J end by 0 bases, with 17 bases between. The length of the CDR3 is 17 residues. In germline, CDR1 is SEHNR, CDR2 FQNEAQ (reference sequence). This CDR3 is CASSRTSMGRAKNIQYF. CDR3 bases: TGTGCCAGCAGCCGGACCTCGATGGGGCGAGCCAAAAACATTCAGTACTTC. The variable domain in full, completed from reference TRBV7-9 and TRBJ2-4, reads DTGVSQNPRHKITKRGQNVTFRCDPISEHNRLYWYRQTLGQGPEFLTYFQNEAQLEKSRLLSDRFSAERPKGSFSTLEIQRTEQGDSAMYLCASSRTSMGRAKNIQYFGAGTRLSVL.

In its sample, this clone was seen a few times. V gene TRBV25-1 combines with J gene TRBJ1-2, with 8 bases aligning to TRBD1. The CDR3 sequence is 14 residues long. Per the germline V gene, CDR1 is MGHDK and CDR2 is SYGVNS. V was clipped by 5 bases and J by 6 bases; unmatched bases: 8. CDR3 loop: CASSPRGQAHGYTF. DNA of the CDR3: TGTGCCAGCAGTCCCAGGGGACAGGCCCATGGCTACACCTTC.

V gene TRBV30 combines with J gene TRBJ2-7; 7 bases are shared with TRBD1. J was trimmed by 4 bases and V by 5 bases; bases with no gene match: 11. Germline V gives CDR1 GTSNPN, CDR2 SVGIG (reference sequence). CDR3 size: 14 residues. The CDR3 nucleotides are TGTGCCTGGTCGTATTGGCAGGGGGAGTACGAGCAGTACTTC. Its translation is CAWSYWQGEYEQYF.

The V and J genes are TRBV11-2 and TRBJ2-5, with TRBD2 matching 7 bases. Germline-derived CDR1 and CDR2 are SGHAT and FQNNGV. The CDR3 runs to 15 residues. V was pared by 3 bases and J by 3 bases, with 7 bases of the junction left unmatched. In nucleotides, the CDR3 is TGTGCCAGCAGCTTGGGGGGGGGTGGCAAAGAGACCCAGTACTTC. Residues: CASSLGGGGKETQYF.

The gene calls are TRBV19 and TRBJ2-7, with TRBD2 matching 7 bases. Germline lookup yields CDR1 LNHDA and CDR2 SQIVND (reference sequence). V lost 1 base, J lost 2 bases, and 5 bases stayed unmatched. CDR3 length: 15 amino acids. The CDR3 DNA is TGTGCCAGTAGTATAGCGGGAGGAGGGGCCTACGAGCAGTACTTC. Amino acid sequence: CASSIAGGGAYEQYF.

The chain carries TRBV28 and TRBJ2-2, with D maybe TRBD2 (6 bases). The CDR3 sequence is 13 residues long. The V gene's germline CDR1 is MDHEN and CDR2 SYDVKM. The V gene lost 3 bases and the J gene lost 5 bases, with 7 bases spanning the gap. The CDR3 protein is CASSFAGTGELFF. Here the CDR3 DNA reads TGTGCCAGCAGTTTCGCGGGGACCGGGGAGCTGTTTTTT. Combining the CDR3 with reference TRBV28 and TRBJ2-2 gives the whole variable domain DVKVTQSSRYLVKRTGEKVFLECVQDMDHENMFWYRQDPGLGLRLIYFSYDVKMKEKGDIPEGYSVSREKKERFSLILESASTNQTSMYLCASSFAGTGELFFGEGSRLTVL.

The rearrangement uses TRBV12-5 and TRBJ1-5, with 8 bases fitting TRBD1. The CDR3 is made up of 13 amino acids. Germline loops: CDR1 LGHNT, CDR2 FRNRAP. Trimming removed 6 bases from V and 5 bases from J; junction bases left unmatched: 3. The CDR3 sequence is CASGQGADQPQHF. CDR3 DNA sequence: TGTGCTAGTGGGCAGGGGGCTGATCAGCCCCAGCATTTT. The complete variable domain, with remaining parts taken from reference TRBV12-5 and TRBJ1-5, reads DARVTQTPRHKVTEMGQEVTMRCQPILGHNTVFWYRQTMMQGLELLAYFRNRAPLDDSGMPKDRFSAEMPDATLATLKIQPSEPRDSAVYFCASGQGADQPQHFGDGTRLSIL.

This chain uses TRBV30 with TRBJ2-3; unclear D gene. The CDR3 has 12 residues. Trimming removed 0 bases from V and 5 bases from J, with 6 bases in between. Germline V gives CDR1 GTSNPN, CDR2 SVGIG (reference sequence). The CDR3 protein is CAWSVSLDTQYF. CDR3 sequence (DNA): TGTGCCTGGAGTGTATCTTTAGATACGCAGTATTTT.

This clone was seen a few times. The CDR3 region has the DNA TGTGCCAGTAGTCACGGGCGGGGACGGACCACCTACGAGCAGTACTTC. Amino acids: CASSHGRGRTTYEQYF. The rearrangement joins TRBV19 to TRBJ2-7; a possible D gene is TRBD2 (6 bases). Germline CDR1 and CDR2: LNHDA and SQIVND (reference sequence). This CDR3 is 16 amino acids long. V was shortened by 5 bases and J by 2 bases, with 19 bases between the two germline ends.